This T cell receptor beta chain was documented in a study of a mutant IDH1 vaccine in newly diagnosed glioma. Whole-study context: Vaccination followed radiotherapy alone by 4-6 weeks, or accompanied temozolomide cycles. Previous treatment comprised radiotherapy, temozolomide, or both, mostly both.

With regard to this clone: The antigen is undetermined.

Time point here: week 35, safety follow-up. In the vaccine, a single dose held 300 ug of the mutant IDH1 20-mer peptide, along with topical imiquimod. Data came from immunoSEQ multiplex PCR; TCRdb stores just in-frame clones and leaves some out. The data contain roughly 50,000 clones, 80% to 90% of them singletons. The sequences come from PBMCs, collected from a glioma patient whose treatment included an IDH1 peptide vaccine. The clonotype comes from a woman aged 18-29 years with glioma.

The CDR3 DNA follows: TGTGCCAGTGGGGGCGGATCCCAGAGGTATGGCTACACCTTC. Translated, it gives CASGGGSQRYGYTF. The gene calls are TRBV19 and TRBJ1-2; D is possibly TRBD1 (6 bases). Trimming took 8 bases from V and 5 from J, leaving 18 bases between them. Germline loops: CDR1 LNHDA, CDR2 SQIVND (reference sequence). The CDR3 contains 14 residues.